This T cell receptor beta chain was obtained from a study of blood T cell repertoires in COVID-19. Study context: Sites across the United States, Italy and Spain contributed samples from acute and convalescent COVID-19. In each case, the material was cDNA or gDNA derived from T cells, B-cell-depleted T cells, or PBMCs.

Germline CDR1 DFQATT, CDR2 SNEGSKA (reference sequence). The length of the CDR3 is 11 residues. Generated by immunoSEQ multiplex PCR, the TCRdb table keeps only in-frame clones and is missing some. Among 200,000 to 250,000 clones listed, around nine tenths were seen once. Patients in Seattle were enrolled during active infection, then followed longitudinally. This sequence was found in a man aged 55 to 69 with COVID-19, enrolled during active disease. The sequencing input was peripheral blood. The V and J genes are TRBV20-1 and TRBJ2-5; no clear D. CDR3 DNA sequence: TGCAGCGTTCTGCGCGGAGAGACCCAGTACTTC. It is translated as CSVLRGETQYF.